These 2 T cell receptor beta chains were sequenced from one sample in a study of PD-L1 blockade in urothelial cancer. Profiled with immunoSEQ multiplex PCR; TCRdb holds only in-frame clones, not every one. The sample has 25,000 to 35,000 clones, around 87% seen once. Here the sequenced sample was PBMCs, taken around atezolizumab (anti-PD-L1) treatment. These receptor sequences come from a man aged 45-65 years with urothelial cancer.

This clone has only one observation. CDR3 nucleotide sequence: TGTGCCAGTAGTATAGGAGGTGGAGGGGGCTCCAATCAGCCCCAGCATTTT. This sequence encodes CASSIGGGGGSNQPQHF. The chain links TRBV19 to TRBJ1-5; TRBD1 matches 7 bases. The CDR3 has 17 amino acids. Germline V gene sequence: CDR1 LNHDA, CDR2 SQIVND (reference sequence). J lost 3 bases, V lost 1 base, and 9 bases had no gene match.

V usage is TRBV28 and J usage is TRBJ1-5, with 9 bases that match TRBD1. With V trimmed by 6 bases and J by 4 bases, 4 bases remained unmatched. Germline values: CDR1 MDHEN, CDR2 SYDVKM. The CDR3 covers 14 residues. Here the CDR3 reads CASRETGGNQPQHF. DNA for the CDR3: TGTGCCAGCAGGGAGACAGGGGGTAATCAGCCCCAGCATTTT.